The 23 T cell receptor beta chains in this list originate from one sample, sequenced in a study of PD-1 blockade in classical Hodgkin lymphoma. Every single patient, without exception, relapsed after autologous stem cell transplantation, and brentuximab vedotin exposure varied. CD4+ T cells were purified from thawed PBMCs by negative selection. Clones were sequenced by immunoSEQ multiplex PCR, and TCRdb holds only the in-frame ones, with some missing. The table shows 30,000 or so clones, with 85% to 90% occurring only once. The sample consisted of CD4+ T cells from blood, taken at baseline. All receptors derive from a human donor with classical Hodgkin lymphoma.

The chain joins TRBV20-1 to TRBJ2-1; D unclear. CDR3 length: 11 amino acids. Per the germline V gene, CDR1 is DFQATT and CDR2 is SNEGSKA (reference sequence). V lost 6 bases and J lost 9, with 12 bases in between. The CDR3 nucleotides are TGCAGTGCAAAAATAGCCGGTGAGCAGTTCTTC. As protein: CSAKIAGEQFF.

This clone was seen just once. J is TRBJ2-4 and V is TRBV5-6; the D call may be TRBD1 or TRBD2 (6 bases each). The CDR3 has 16 residues. Germline V gene lookup returns CDR1 SGHDT and CDR2 YYEEEE. V was clipped by 1 base and J by 5 bases, with 16 bases between them. In DNA form, the CDR3 reads TGTGCCAGCAGCTTGATAATTGGGGGGCACGAAAACATTCAGTACTTC. Encoded protein: CASSLIIGGHENIQYF.

V gene TRBV5-6 combines with J gene TRBJ1-5, with 8 bases identical to TRBD1. CDR3 size: 17 residues. V shed 3 bases, J shed 0 bases, and the junction held 8 bases outside the gene matches. The V gene's germline CDR1 is SGHDT and CDR2 YYEEEE. CDR3 loop: CASSYFGTGGSNQPQHF. The CDR3 coding sequence is TGTGCCAGCAGCTACTTCGGGACAGGAGGTAGCAATCAGCCCCAGCATTTT.

V is TRBV6-4 and J is TRBJ1-1; tentatively, D is TRBD1 (5 bases). V shed 6 bases and J shed 5 bases, with 22 bases lying between them. Germline CDR1 and CDR2: MRHNA and SNTAGT. The CDR3 covers 16 residues. The CDR3 region is CASSPLPGRRGTEAFF. The CDR3 DNA reads TGTGCCAGCAGCCCCCTCCCAGGCAGGAGGGGAACTGAAGCTTTCTTT.

This chain connects TRBV7-2 to TRBJ2-5; 8 bases fit TRBD1. CDR1 is SGHTA and CDR2 is FQGNSA in the germline V gene. This CDR3 is 14 amino acids long. V was pared by 4 bases and J by 4 bases, with 5 bases of the junction left unmatched. The DNA of the CDR3 is TGTGCCAGCAGCTCAAGACAGGGGCGAGAGACCCAGTACTTC. Translating gives CASSSRQGRETQYF.

V gene TRBV28 combines with J gene TRBJ1-5; no clear D. Germline loops: CDR1 MDHEN, CDR2 SYDVKM. This CDR3 is built from 12 residues. Trimming removed 6 bases from V and 4 bases from J, with 7 bases in between. CDR3 DNA: TGTGCCAGCAGAGTAGGAAATCAGCCCCAGCATTTT. It yields the protein CASRVGNQPQHF.

A word on this clone: The junction departs from germline at one end; a sequencing error may be responsible. Here the CDR3 DNA reads TGTGCCAGTAGTATTATGAGCGGGACAACGGACTATGGCCACACCTTC. Translation: CASSIMSGTTDYGHTF. The V gene is TRBV19, the J gene TRBJ1-2, with TRBD1 as a possible D gene (6 bases). Germline values: CDR1 LNHDA, CDR2 SQIVND (reference sequence). The CDR3 covers 16 residues.

The chain links TRBV9 to TRBJ2-1; 15 bases align to TRBD2. CDR3 size: 17 residues. Germline V lookup: CDR1 SGDLS, CDR2 YYNGEE. V was pared by 3 bases and J by 10 bases, with 11 bases of the junction left unmatched. CDR3 sequence reads: CASSAGTSGRTEAEQFF. The CDR3 nucleotides read TGTGCCAGCAGCGCCGGGACTAGCGGGAGGACCGAGGCGGAGCAGTTCTTC.

Points on this clone: One end of the junction fails to match germline, which may point to a read error. The V gene is TRBV6-1, the J gene TRBJ2-3; D possibly corresponds to TRBD2 (5 bases). Germline V gene data show CDR1 as MNHNS and CDR2 as SASEGT. The CDR3 totals 13 residues. CDR3 protein: CASSPVPRDRQYF. CDR3 DNA sequence: TGTGCCAGCAGTCCGGTCCCGAGGGATAGGCAGTATTTT.

The rearrangement joins TRBV27 to TRBJ1-2, with D possibly being TRBD1 (5 bases). CDR3 length equals 15 residues. Germline lookup yields CDR1 MNHEY and CDR2 SMNVEV (reference sequence). Deletions cut 4 bases from V and 8 bases from J, with 20 bases between. The CDR3 DNA reads as TGTGCCAGCAGTTCCCTTGAGGGGCCCCTGCGGGGCTACACCTTC. Translation: CASSSLEGPLRGYTF.

The rearrangement joins TRBV27 to TRBJ1-5; unclear D gene. V gave up 2 bases and J gave up 4 bases, with 6 bases separating them. CDR3 length equals 13 residues. CDR1 is MNHEY, CDR2 SMNVEV, per germline (reference sequence). This chain's CDR3 is CASSLDRNQPQHF. CDR3 DNA: TGTGCCAGCAGTTTAGATAGGAATCAGCCCCAGCATTTT.

This rearrangement joins TRBV18 to TRBJ1-5; D gene uncertain. The germline CDR1 and CDR2 sequences are KGHSH and LQKENI. The V and J ends lost 2 bases and 5 bases respectively, with 7 bases between them. The CDR3 length is 13 residues. The CDR3 DNA follows: TGTGCCAGCTCACCATCGGCCCATCAGCCCCAGCATTTT. It encodes CASSPSAHQPQHF.

The rearrangement uses TRBV11-2 and TRBJ2-2; no clear D. Germline CDR1 reads SGHAT; CDR2 reads FQNNGV. The CDR3 contains 14 residues. V shed 7 bases and J shed 7 bases, with 16 bases lying between them. The CDR3, as DNA: TGTGCCAGCACGTTGACCCCGAAGCACGGGGAGCTGTTTTTT. Encoded protein: CASTLTPKHGELFF.

V usage is TRBV4-2 and J usage is TRBJ2-7, with 13 bases that match TRBD2. The CDR3 contains 16 residues. Per the germline V gene, CDR1 is LGHNA and CDR2 is YNFKEQ. The junction had 9 bases not matched to a gene; V was cut back by 3 bases and J by 7 bases. The CDR3 DNA sequence: TGTGCCAGCAGCCAGGGGACTAGCGGGGTGGCGGGGGAGCAGTACTTC. Translation gives CASSQGTSGVAGEQYF.

The rearrangement links TRBV18 to TRBJ2-2, with D possibly matching TRBD1 (6 bases). Trimming left V 3 bases short and J 1 base short, with 9 bases between. CDR3 length: 15 amino acids. Germline V CDR1 and CDR2: KGHSH, LQKENI. CDR3 in DNA: TGTGCCAGCTCACCGGCGACAGGGAACACCGGGGAGCTGTTTTTT. Amino acid sequence: CASSPATGNTGELFF.

The rearrangement joins TRBV6-1 to TRBJ2-1, with D possibly being TRBD2 (5 bases). Germline assignment: CDR1 MNHNS and CDR2 SASEGT. The CDR3 extends over 15 amino acids. The V and J ends lost 3 bases and 8 bases respectively, with 17 bases between them. The CDR3 nucleotides are TGTGCCAGCAGTGATCCGGCCGGGATTATGGATGAGCAGTTCTTC. It yields the protein CASSDPAGIMDEQFF.

The chain recombines TRBV9 with TRBJ2-2, with D possibly TRBD1 on 5 matching bases. CDR1 and CDR2 (germline): SGDLS, YYNGEE. Trimming removed 1 base from V and 3 bases from J, with 10 bases in between. The CDR3 runs to 15 residues. The CDR3: CASSVSRVDTGELFF. The CDR3 nucleotides read TGTGCCAGCAGCGTAAGCAGGGTGGACACCGGGGAGCTGTTTTTT. The full variable domain, rest sourced from reference TRBV9 and TRBJ2-2, is DSGVTQTPKHLITATGQRVTLRCSPRSGDLSVYWYQQSLDQGLQFLIQYYNGEERAKGNILERFSAQQFPDLHSELNLSSLELGDSALYFCASSVSRVDTGELFFGEGSRLTVL.

The chain recombines TRBV5-1 with TRBJ1-6; D is ambiguous. The CDR3 is 15 amino acids. V shed 3 bases and J shed 7 bases, with 14 bases lying between them. CDR1 and CDR2 (germline): SGHRS, YFSETQ. Here the CDR3 reads CASSSRDQANSPLHF. The CDR3 DNA sequence: TGCGCCAGCAGCTCCCGTGACCAGGCGAATTCACCCCTCCACTTT.

The chain links TRBV7-2 to TRBJ2-3, with 14 nucleotides matching TRBD2. From germline, CDR1 is SGHTA and CDR2 FQGNSA. Losses at the gene ends were 3 bases for V and 4 bases for J; bases not matched to a gene: 12. This CDR3 region has 19 residues. CDR3 amino acids: CASSFPRLAGGWTADTQYF. The CDR3 region has the DNA TGTGCCAGCAGCTTCCCCCGACTAGCGGGAGGGTGGACCGCAGATACGCAGTATTTT. Full variable domain (missing parts from reference TRBV7-2 and TRBJ2-3): GAGVSQSPSNKVTEKGKDVELRCDPISGHTALYWYRQSLGQGLEFLIYFQGNSAPDKSGLPSDRFSAERTGGSVSTLTIQRTQQEDSAVYLCASSFPRLAGGWTADTQYFGPGTRLTVL.

The table lists this clone with a count of one. The chain has TRBV30 and TRBJ2-1; 8 positions match TRBD2. V lost 5 bases to trimming and J lost 9 bases; unmatched junction nucleotides: 3. There are 11 residues in the CDR3. CDR1 and CDR2 (germline): GTSNPN, SVGIG (reference sequence). CDR3 protein: CAWWRGVEQFF. The CDR3 DNA sequence: TGTGCCTGGTGGCGGGGGGTTGAGCAGTTCTTC.

V and J are TRBV5-1 and TRBJ2-1, with 10 bases identical to TRBD2. Germline V CDR1 and CDR2: SGHRS, YFSETQ. The CDR3 runs to 16 residues. Trimming cost V 0 bases and J 5 bases; bases outside gene matches: 5. CDR3 amino acids: CASSLEASGGNNEQFF. The CDR3, as DNA: TGCGCCAGCAGCTTGGAGGCTAGCGGGGGAAACAATGAGCAGTTCTTC.

The chain employs TRBV2 and TRBJ1-1; D unclear. The CDR3 has 12 residues. The V and J ends lost 7 bases and 6 bases respectively, with 12 bases between them. Germline V gene sequence: CDR1 SNHLY, CDR2 FYNNEI. CDR3 amino acids: CASTQARAEAFF. Written as DNA, the CDR3 is TGTGCCAGCACTCAGGCAAGGGCTGAAGCTTTCTTT.

The J gene is TRBJ2-7, the V gene TRBV4-1; 7 bases fit TRBD1. The germline CDR1 and CDR2 sequences are MGHRA and YSYEKL. The V and J ends lost 3 bases and 1 base, in that order; junction bases with no gene match: 6. This CDR3 is built from 15 residues. The CDR3 loop is CASSHPGTASYEQYF. In nucleotides, the CDR3 is TGCGCCAGCAGCCATCCCGGGACAGCTTCCTACGAGCAGTACTTC.